The source of this TCR beta chain is a study of T cells in Graves' hyperthyroidism and ophthalmopathy. The source material, RNA transcripts, was used to amplify TCR beta CDR3 regions. During a first-round RT-PCR of the TCR CDR3, the HTBI primer set was used. Via MiXCR, TCRdb re-called the multiplex PCR reads, giving one row per CDR3 protein. This repertoire shows under 300,000 distinct CDR3 sequences, roughly 14% found once; its top ten account for 13%. V was cut by 2 bases and J by 7 bases, with 12 bases left in between. The CDR3 has 14 amino acids. A patient was excluded if there was uncontrolled infection, other autoimmune disease, pregnancy or lactation. In making diagnoses, clinical symptoms, serum thyroxine and TRAb, thyroid ultrasound and orbital computed tomography were all used. Sample collection date corresponds to first hyperthyroidism diagnosis, prior to any ophthalmopathy symptoms. Out of over 9 ml of fresh peripheral blood came the PBMCs.

This clonotype was counted at least ten times. Sample: blood. The receptor was isolated from a woman in her thirties or forties with Graves' hyperthyroidism that later progressed to Graves' ophthalmopathy. The rearrangement joins TRBV12-3 or TRBV12-4 to TRBJ1-5; unclear D gene. The CDR3 coding sequence is TGTGCCAGCAGTTTAAGTTCGTCCCGGCAGCCCCAGCATTTT. Translating it yields CASSLSSSRQPQHF.